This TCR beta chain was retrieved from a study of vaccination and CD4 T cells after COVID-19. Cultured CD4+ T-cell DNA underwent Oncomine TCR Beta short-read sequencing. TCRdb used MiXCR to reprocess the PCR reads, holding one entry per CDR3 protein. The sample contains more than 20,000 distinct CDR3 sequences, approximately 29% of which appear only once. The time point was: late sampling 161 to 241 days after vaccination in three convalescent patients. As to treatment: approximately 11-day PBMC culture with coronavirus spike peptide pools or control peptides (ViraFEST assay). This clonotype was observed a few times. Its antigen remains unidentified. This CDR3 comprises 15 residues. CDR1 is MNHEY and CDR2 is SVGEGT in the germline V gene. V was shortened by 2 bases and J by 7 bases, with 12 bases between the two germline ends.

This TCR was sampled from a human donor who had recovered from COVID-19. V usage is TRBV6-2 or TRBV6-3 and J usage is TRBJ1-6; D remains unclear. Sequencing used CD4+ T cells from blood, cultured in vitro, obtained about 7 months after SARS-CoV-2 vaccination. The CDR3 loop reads CASSYRAGRNSPLHF. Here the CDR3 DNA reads TGTGCCAGCAGTTACCGGGCAGGAAGAAATTCACCCCTCCACTTT.